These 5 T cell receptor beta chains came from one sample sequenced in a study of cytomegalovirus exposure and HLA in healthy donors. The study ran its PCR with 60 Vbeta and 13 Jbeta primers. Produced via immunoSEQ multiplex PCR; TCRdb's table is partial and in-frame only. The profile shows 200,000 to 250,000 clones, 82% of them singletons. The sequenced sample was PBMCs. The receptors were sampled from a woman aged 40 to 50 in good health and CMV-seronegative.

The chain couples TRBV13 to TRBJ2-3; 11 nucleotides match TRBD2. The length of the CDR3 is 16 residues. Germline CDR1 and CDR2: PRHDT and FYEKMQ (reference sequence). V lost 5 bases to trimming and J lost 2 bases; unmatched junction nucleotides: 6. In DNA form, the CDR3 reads TGTGCCAGCAGCCATCTGACTAGCGGGAACACAGATACGCAGTATTTT. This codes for CASSHLTSGNTDTQYF.

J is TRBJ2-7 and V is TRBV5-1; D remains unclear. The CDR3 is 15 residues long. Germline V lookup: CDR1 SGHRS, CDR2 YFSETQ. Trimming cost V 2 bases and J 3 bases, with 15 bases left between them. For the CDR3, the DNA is TGCGCCAGCAGCTTTGATCATGCCCTCGGCTACGAGCAGTACTTC. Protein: CASSFDHALGYEQYF.

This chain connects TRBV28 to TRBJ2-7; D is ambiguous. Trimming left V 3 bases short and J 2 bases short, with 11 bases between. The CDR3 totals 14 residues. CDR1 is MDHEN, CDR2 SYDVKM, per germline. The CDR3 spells CASSLVSSPYEQYF. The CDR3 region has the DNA TGTGCCAGCAGTTTGGTTAGCTCCCCCTACGAGCAGTACTTC. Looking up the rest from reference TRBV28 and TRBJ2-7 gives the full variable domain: DVKVTQSSRYLVKRTGEKVFLECVQDMDHENMFWYRQDPGLGLRLIYFSYDVKMKEKGDIPEGYSVSREKKERFSLILESASTNQTSMYLCASSLVSSPYEQYFGPGTRLTVT.

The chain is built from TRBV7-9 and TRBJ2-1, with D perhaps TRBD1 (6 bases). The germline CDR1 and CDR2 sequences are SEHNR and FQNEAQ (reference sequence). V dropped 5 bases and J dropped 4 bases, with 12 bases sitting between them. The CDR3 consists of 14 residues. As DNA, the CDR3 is TGTGCCAGCAGCACAGGGACACTATACAATGAGCAGTTCTTC. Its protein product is CASSTGTLYNEQFF.

The CDR3 bases are TGTGCCGGGACGAGAGGACAGGGTTACTCTGGGGCCAACGTCCTGACTTTC. Translation gives CAGTRGQGYSGANVLTF. The rearrangement links TRBV30 to TRBJ2-6; TRBD1 matches at 8 bases. With 8 bases clipped from V and 0 bases from J, the junction kept 12 bases outside the gene matches. CDR1 GTSNPN and CDR2 SVGIG come from the germline V gene (reference sequence). The length of the CDR3 is 17 residues.